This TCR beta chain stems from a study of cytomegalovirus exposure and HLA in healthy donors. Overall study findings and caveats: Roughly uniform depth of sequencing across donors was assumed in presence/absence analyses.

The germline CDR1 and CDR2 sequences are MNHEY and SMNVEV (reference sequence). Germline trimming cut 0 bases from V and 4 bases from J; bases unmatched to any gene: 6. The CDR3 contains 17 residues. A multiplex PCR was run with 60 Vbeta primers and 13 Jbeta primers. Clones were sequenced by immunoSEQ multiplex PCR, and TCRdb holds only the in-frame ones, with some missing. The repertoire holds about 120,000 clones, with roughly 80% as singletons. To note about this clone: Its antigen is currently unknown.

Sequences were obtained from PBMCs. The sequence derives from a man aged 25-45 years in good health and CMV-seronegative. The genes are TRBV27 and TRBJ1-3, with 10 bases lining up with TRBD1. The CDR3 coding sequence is TGTGCCAGCAGTTTATCGAAGCCGGGACAGGGGGGAAACACCATATATTTT. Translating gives CASSLSKPGQGGNTIYF.